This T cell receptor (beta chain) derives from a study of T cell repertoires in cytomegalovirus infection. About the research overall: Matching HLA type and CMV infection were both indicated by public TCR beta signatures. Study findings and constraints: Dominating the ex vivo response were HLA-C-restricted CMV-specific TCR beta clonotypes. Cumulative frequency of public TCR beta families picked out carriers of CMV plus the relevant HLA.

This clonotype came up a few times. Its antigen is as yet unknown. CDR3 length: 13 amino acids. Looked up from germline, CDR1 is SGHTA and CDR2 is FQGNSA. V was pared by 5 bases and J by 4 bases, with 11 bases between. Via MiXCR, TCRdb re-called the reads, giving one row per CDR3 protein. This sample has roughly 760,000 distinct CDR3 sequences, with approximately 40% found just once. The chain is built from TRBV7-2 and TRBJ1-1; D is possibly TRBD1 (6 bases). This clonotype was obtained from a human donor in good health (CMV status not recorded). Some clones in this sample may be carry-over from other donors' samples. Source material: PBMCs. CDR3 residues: CASSPIRGTEAFF. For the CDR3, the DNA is TGTGCCAGCAGCCCAATCAGGGGCACTGAAGCTTTCTTT.